Presented here are 11 T cell receptor beta chains from one specimen sequenced in a study of spatial heterogeneity in lung cancer. In TCRdb, the 5' RACE reads were re-called with MiXCR into one record per CDR3 protein. The sample lists about 45,000 distinct CDR3 sequences, 10% to 15% occurring once. The time point here: sample taken at primary tumor resection. Unsorted tumor, nontumor lung tissue or cryopreserved PBMC supplied the whole RNA. Sequencing was performed on PBMCs, taken at surgery. The receptors come from a female donor with early-stage non-small cell lung cancer.

Only a few counts were recorded for this clonotype. This sequence joins TRBV18 and TRBJ1-3, with TRBD1 as a possible D gene (6 bases). V gave up 3 bases and J gave up 2 bases, with 14 bases separating them. Germline-derived CDR1 and CDR2 are KGHSH and LQKENI. CDR3 size: 16 residues. For the CDR3, the DNA is TGTGCCAGCTCACCCCAAGGGGGAAGTCCTGGAAACACCATATATTTT. Translating it yields CASSPQGGSPGNTIYF.

The J gene is TRBJ1-1, the V gene TRBV30; possibly TRBD1 for D (5 bases). CDR1 is GTSNPN, CDR2 SVGIG, per germline (reference sequence). Trimming removed 2 bases at V and 3 bases at J, with 10 bases between. The CDR3 is 13 amino acids. Written as DNA, the CDR3 is TGTGCCTGGAGTATTGGGGGGGACACTGAAGCTTTCTTT. The encoded protein is CAWSIGGDTEAFF.

The rearrangement uses TRBV9 and TRBJ2-3; 8 bases agree with TRBD2. The CDR3 extends over 15 amino acids. Germline trimming cut 4 bases from V and 3 bases from J; bases unmatched to any gene: 7. From germline, CDR1 is SGDLS and CDR2 YYNGEE. This chain's CDR3 is CASSPPGGWTDTQYF. The CDR3 bases are TGTGCCAGCAGCCCCCCGGGGGGGTGGACAGATACGCAGTATTTT.

This clonotype was seen repeatedly, ten times or more. This chain joins TRBV4-2 and TRBJ2-5; 15 nucleotides agree with TRBD2. Germline-derived CDR1 and CDR2 are LGHNA and YNFKEQ. The CDR3 has 18 residues. V shed 0 bases, J shed 5 bases, and the junction held 7 bases outside the gene matches. The CDR3 loop is CASSQEGGTSGGSETQYF. CDR3 in DNA: TGTGCCAGCAGCCAAGAAGGGGGGACTAGCGGGGGGTCGGAGACCCAGTACTTC.

The rearrangement links TRBV10-3 to TRBJ1-4; D call uncertain. This CDR3 comprises 13 residues. V lost 6 bases, J lost 0 bases, and 5 bases lay in between. Per germline, CDR1 ENHRY and CDR2 SYGVKD. The CDR3 region has the DNA TGTGCCATCAGCGGAGCAACTAATGAAAAACTGTTTTTT. It specifies CAISGATNEKLFF.

This clonotype was observed at least ten times. This chain uses TRBV12-3 or TRBV12-4 with TRBJ1-1, with 11 bases identical to TRBD1. This CDR3 is 15 amino acids long. V gave up 5 bases and J gave up 4 bases; unmatched junction bases: 6. CDR3 DNA sequence: TGTGCCAGCAGTAGGACAGGGGGCGAGGGCACTGAAGCTTTCTTT. Translation gives CASSRTGGEGTEAFF.

The rearrangement joins TRBV20-1 to TRBJ2-7; 8 bases fit TRBD2. CDR3 length: 13 residues. Germline V gene sequence: CDR1 DFQATT, CDR2 SNEGSKA (reference sequence). V trimming: 6 bases; J trimming: 3 bases; junction bases outside the gene matches: 7. The chain's CDR3 is CSARGGSDYEQYF. CDR3 DNA: TGCAGTGCCCGGGGGGGGTCGGACTACGAGCAGTACTTC.

This clonotype appeared many times. The rearrangement links TRBV4-1 to TRBJ2-1; D may be TRBD1 (5 bases). Trimming removed 0 bases from V and 7 bases from J, with 13 bases in between. Germline V gene data show CDR1 as MGHRA and CDR2 as YSYEKL. The CDR3 runs 15 residues. This CDR3 is CASSQEAGPWNEQFF. CDR3 DNA sequence: TGCGCCAGCAGCCAAGAAGCAGGGCCATGGAATGAGCAGTTCTTC.

The V gene is TRBV7-9, the J gene TRBJ1-4, with D perhaps TRBD1 (6 bases). With 6 bases removed from V and 5 bases from J, the gap between germline ends came to 10 bases. Germline-derived CDR1 and CDR2 are SEHNR and FQNEAQ (reference sequence). The CDR3 is 13 residues long. Written as DNA, the CDR3 is TGTGCCAGCAGACAGGGTGAGAATGAAAAACTGTTTTTT. Protein product: CASRQGENEKLFF.

This clonotype was observed a few times. The CDR3 bases are TGTGCCAGCAGCTACCGACCGCACCGGGACAGGGATAGCCGCAATGAGCAGTTCTTC. Amino acid sequence: CASSYRPHRDRDSRNEQFF. The chain employs TRBV6-5 and TRBJ2-1; 9 nucleotides line up with TRBD1. With V trimmed by 6 bases and J by 6 bases, 21 bases remained unmatched. Per germline, CDR1 MNHEY and CDR2 SVGAGI. The CDR3 is 19 amino acids.

This clonotype has ten or more counts. This chain uses TRBV7-9 with TRBJ2-1, with D tentatively TRBD2 (6 bases). Trimming took 6 bases from V and 7 from J, leaving 13 bases between them. The germline V gene has CDR1 SEHNR and CDR2 FQNEAQ (reference sequence). The CDR3 runs 13 residues. This CDR3 is CASREKSGNEQFF. CDR3 DNA: TGTGCCAGCAGGGAGAAGAGCGGGAATGAGCAGTTCTTC.